This section outlines one TCR beta chain sequence together with its context. Per the authors' pipeline: It was from reference gene primer amplification that nucleated cell counts were estimated. Profiling relied on immunoSEQ multiplex PCR, and the TCRdb table lists in-frame clones only, not all of them. The D gene and trimming were derived from the DNA, and the V and J assignments and clone size from that table. Of 450,000 to 500,000 clones listed, 70% to 90% were seen once; the top ten hold under 4%. The source of the sample is a study of blood T cell repertoires in COVID-19. Study context: Sources were T cells, B-cell-depleted T cells, or PBMCs; the material itself was cDNA or gDNA.

Trimming took 3 bases from V and 3 from J, leaving 6 bases between them. CDR3 length: 12 amino acids. Germline V gene sequence: CDR1 SNHLY, CDR2 FYNNEI. The clonotype originates from a human donor in a cohort sampled during active COVID-19. The material sequenced was peripheral blood. The chain couples TRBV2 to TRBJ2-7; D is possibly TRBD2 (5 bases). CDR3 region: CASSDEGYEQYF. CDR3 DNA sequence: TGTGCCAGCAGTGACGAGGGCTACGAGCAGTACTTC.